Listed below are T cell receptor beta chains from one sample, sequenced in a study of naive and memory T cell subsets. MiXCR was run by TCRdb on the UMI-ligation and nested PCR reads, yielding one entry per CDR3 protein. The sample lists roughly 100,000 distinct CDR3 sequences; roughly 15% were seen once. Specimen: naive CD8+ T cells from blood. All receptors come from a human donor in good health. CDR3s leave out the opening cysteine and the closing phenylalanine or tryptophan. Fields, in order: V gene, J gene, D gene, CDR3 protein. A D gene is named only where the DNA matches it firmly.

v_gene: TRBV4-3; j_gene: TRBJ2-7; d_gene: NA; CDR3aa: ASSQRYPAQRDYEQY
v_gene: TRBV6-5; j_gene: TRBJ2-7; d_gene: NA; CDR3aa: ASSYLGLGEQY
v_gene: TRBV29-1; j_gene: TRBJ1-2; d_gene: NA; CDR3aa: SVPRLDYGYT
v_gene: TRBV5-6; j_gene: TRBJ1-5; d_gene: NA; CDR3aa: ASSSQGTQPQH
v_gene: TRBV4-3; j_gene: TRBJ2-7; d_gene: TRBD1; CDR3aa: ASSQELQDRGAYEQY
v_gene: TRBV11-2; j_gene: TRBJ2-5; d_gene: TRBD2; CDR3aa: ASSFHLAGGDQETQY
v_gene: TRBV19; j_gene: TRBJ2-1; d_gene: NA; CDR3aa: ASSIGGDNEQF
v_gene: TRBV12-3/TRBV12-4; j_gene: TRBJ2-7; d_gene: NA; CDR3aa: ASSNGRSSYEQY
v_gene: TRBV28; j_gene: TRBJ2-3; d_gene: TRBD1; CDR3aa: ASSLGARGTGVDDTQY
v_gene: TRBV5-6; j_gene: TRBJ2-7; d_gene: TRBD1; CDR3aa: ASSDRGGRVPAYEQY
v_gene: TRBV5-6; j_gene: TRBJ2-1; d_gene: NA; CDR3aa: ASSLTPGTSHEQF
v_gene: TRBV9; j_gene: TRBJ2-3; d_gene: NA; CDR3aa: ASSVVGASSDTQY
v_gene: TRBV20-1; j_gene: TRBJ2-1; d_gene: TRBD2; CDR3aa: SVRERGYNEQF